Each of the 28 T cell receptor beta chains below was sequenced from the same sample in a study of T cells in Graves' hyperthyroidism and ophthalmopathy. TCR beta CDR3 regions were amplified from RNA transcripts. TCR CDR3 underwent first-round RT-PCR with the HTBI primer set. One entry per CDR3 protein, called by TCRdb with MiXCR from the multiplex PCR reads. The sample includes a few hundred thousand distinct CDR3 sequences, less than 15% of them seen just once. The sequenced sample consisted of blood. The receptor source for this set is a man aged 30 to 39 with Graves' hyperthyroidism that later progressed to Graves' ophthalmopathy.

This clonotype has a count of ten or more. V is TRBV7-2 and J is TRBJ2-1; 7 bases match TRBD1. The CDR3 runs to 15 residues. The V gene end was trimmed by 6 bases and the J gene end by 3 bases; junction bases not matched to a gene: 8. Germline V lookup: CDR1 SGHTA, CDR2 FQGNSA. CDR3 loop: CASSFTQGVYNEQFF. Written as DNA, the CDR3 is TGTGCCAGCAGTTTCACTCAGGGGGTCTACAATGAGCAGTTCTTC.

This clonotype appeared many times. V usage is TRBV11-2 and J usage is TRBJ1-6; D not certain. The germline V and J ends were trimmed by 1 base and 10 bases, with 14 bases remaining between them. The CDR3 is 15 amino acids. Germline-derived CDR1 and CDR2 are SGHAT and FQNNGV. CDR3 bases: TGTGCCAGCAGCTTAGGCAGGCAAATTAACTCACCCCTCCACTTT. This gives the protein CASSLGRQINSPLHF.

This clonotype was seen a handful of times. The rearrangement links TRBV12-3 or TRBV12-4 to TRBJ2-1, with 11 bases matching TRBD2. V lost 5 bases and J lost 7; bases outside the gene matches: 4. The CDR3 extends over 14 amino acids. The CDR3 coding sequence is TGTGCCAGCAGTCCACCTAGCGGGGGGAATGAGCAGTTCTTC. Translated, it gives CASSPPSGGNEQFF.

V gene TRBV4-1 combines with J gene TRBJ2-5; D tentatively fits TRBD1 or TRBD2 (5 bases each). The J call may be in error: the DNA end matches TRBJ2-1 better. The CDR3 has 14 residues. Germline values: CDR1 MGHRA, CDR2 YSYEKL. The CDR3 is CASSQDSGAETQFF. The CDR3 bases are TGCGCCAGCAGCCAAGATTCCGGGGCGGAGACCCAGTTCTTC.

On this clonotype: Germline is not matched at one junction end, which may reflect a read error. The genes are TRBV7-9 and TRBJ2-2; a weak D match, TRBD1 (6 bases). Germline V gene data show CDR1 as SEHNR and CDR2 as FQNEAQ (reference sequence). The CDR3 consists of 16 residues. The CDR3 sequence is CASSLLGAANAGELFF. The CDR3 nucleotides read TGTGCCAGCAGCCTATTGGGGGCGGCGAACGCCGGGGAGCTGTTTTTT.

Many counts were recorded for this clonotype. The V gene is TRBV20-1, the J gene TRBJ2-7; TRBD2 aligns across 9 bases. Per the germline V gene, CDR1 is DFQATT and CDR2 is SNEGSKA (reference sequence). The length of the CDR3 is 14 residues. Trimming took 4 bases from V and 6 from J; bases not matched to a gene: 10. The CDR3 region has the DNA TGCAGTGCTATTACCGGGACTAGCTCAATCGAGCAGTACTTC. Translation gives CSAITGTSSIEQYF.

The CDR3 sequence: CASSGGVDYGYTF. In nucleotides, the CDR3 is TGTGCCAGCAGTGGGGGGGTAGATTATGGCTACACCTTC. This chain links TRBV6-1 with TRBJ1-2; tentative D call: TRBD1 (5 bases). Germline V gene data show CDR1 as MNHNS and CDR2 as SASEGT. This CDR3 has 13 residues. V was cut by 4 bases and J by 5 bases, with 11 bases left in between.

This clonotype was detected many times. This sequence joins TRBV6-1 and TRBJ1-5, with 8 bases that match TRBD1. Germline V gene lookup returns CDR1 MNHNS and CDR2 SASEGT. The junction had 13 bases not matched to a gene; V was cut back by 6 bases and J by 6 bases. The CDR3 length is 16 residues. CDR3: CASRPGVGQGGQPQHF. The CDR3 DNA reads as TGTGCCAGCAGGCCAGGAGTTGGACAGGGCGGTCAGCCCCAGCATTTT.

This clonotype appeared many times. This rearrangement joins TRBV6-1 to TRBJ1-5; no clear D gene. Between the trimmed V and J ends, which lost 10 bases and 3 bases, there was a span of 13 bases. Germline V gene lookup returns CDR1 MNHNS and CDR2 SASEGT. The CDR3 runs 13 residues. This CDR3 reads CATVPRNNQPQHF. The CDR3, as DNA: TGTGCCACGGTCCCACGGAACAATCAGCCCCAGCATTTT.

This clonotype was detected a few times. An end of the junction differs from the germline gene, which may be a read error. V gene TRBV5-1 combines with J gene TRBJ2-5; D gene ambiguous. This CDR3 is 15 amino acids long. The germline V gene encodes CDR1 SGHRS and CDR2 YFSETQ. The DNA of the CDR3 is TGCGCCAGCGGCTTGGTGTTTTGTTGTTCCGAGACCCAGTACTTC. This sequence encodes CASGLVFCCSETQYF.

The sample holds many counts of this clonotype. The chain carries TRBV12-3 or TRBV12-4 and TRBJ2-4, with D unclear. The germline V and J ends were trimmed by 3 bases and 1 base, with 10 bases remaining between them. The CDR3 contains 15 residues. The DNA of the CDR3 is TGTGCCAGCAGTTTTTGGGGTGGCGCCAAAAACATTCAGTACTTC. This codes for CASSFWGGAKNIQYF.

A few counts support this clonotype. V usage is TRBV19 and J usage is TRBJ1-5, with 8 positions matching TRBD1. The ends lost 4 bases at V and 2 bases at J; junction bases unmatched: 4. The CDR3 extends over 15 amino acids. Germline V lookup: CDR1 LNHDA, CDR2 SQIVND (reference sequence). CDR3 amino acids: CASSKGQGRNQPQHF. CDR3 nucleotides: TGTGCCAGTAGTAAAGGACAGGGTCGCAATCAGCCCCAGCATTTT.

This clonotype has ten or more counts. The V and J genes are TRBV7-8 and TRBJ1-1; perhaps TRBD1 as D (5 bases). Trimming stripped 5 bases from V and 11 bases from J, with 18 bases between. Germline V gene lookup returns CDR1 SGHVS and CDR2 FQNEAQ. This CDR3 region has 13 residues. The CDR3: CASSPGTPGGAFF. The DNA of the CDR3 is TGTGCCAGCAGCCCAGGGACTCCGGGAGGGGCTTTCTTT.

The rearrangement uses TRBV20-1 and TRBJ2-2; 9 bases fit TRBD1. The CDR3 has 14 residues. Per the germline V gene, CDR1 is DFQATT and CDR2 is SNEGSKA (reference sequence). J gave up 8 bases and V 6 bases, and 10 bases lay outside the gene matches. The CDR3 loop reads CSATPGQGVGELFF. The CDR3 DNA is TGCAGTGCCACACCGGGACAGGGCGTTGGGGAGCTGTTTTTT.

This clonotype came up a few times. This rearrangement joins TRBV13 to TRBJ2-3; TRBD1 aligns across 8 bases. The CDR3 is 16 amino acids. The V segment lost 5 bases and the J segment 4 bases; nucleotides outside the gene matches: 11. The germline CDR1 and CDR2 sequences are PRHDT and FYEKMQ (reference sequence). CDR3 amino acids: CASSPPPGQGADTQYF. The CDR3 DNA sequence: TGTGCCAGCAGCCCCCCACCTGGACAGGGCGCAGATACGCAGTATTTT.

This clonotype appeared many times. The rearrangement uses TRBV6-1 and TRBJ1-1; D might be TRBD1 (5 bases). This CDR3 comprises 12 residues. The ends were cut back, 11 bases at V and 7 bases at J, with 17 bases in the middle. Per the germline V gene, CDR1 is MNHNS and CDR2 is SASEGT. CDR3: CASSWQGSEAFF. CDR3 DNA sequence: TGTGCCTCGTCGTGGCAGGGCAGTGAAGCTTTCTTT.

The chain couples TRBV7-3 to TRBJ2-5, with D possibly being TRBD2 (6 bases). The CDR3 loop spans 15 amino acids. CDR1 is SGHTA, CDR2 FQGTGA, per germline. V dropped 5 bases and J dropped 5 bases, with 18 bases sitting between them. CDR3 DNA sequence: TGTGCCAGCAGCCCAGGGTTGGGGGGTCAGGAGACCCAGTACTTC. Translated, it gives CASSPGLGGQETQYF.

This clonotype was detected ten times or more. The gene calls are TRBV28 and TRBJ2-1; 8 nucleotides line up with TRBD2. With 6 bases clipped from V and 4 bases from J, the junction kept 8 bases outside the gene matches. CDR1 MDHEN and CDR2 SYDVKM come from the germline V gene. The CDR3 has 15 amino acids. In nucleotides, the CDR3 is TGTGCCAGCAGCACCGGGGGGGTCCGTTACAATGAGCAGTTCTTC. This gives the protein CASSTGGVRYNEQFF.

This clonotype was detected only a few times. The CDR3 region has the DNA TGTGCCATCAGGAAGACAGCGCTATCTAGCACAGATACGCAGTATTTT. This codes for CAIRKTALSSTDTQYF. This rearrangement joins TRBV10-3 to TRBJ2-3, with a weak D call TRBD1 (5 bases). Germline CDR1 and CDR2: ENHRY and SYGVKD. The CDR3 sequence is 16 residues long. V lost 6 bases and J lost 0, with 16 bases in between.

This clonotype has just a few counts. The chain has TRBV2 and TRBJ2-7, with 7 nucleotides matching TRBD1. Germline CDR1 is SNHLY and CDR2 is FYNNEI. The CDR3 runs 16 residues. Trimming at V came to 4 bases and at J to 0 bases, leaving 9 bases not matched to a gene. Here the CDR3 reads CASSGKTGFSSYEQYF. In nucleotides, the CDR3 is TGTGCCAGCAGTGGGAAGACAGGGTTTAGCTCCTACGAGCAGTACTTC.

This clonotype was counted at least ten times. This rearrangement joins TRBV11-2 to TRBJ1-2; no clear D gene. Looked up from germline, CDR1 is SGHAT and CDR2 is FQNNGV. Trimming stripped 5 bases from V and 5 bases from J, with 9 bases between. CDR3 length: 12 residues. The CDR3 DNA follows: TGTGCCAGCAGCCGCTATGAATATGGCTACACCTTC. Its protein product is CASSRYEYGYTF.

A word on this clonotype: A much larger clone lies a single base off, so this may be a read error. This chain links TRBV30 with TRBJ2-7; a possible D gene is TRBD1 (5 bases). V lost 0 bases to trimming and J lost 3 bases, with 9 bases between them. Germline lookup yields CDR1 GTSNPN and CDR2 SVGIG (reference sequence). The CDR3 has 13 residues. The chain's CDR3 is CAWSVQELYEQYF. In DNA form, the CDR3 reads TGTGCCTGGAGTGTACAGGAGCTCTACGAGCAGTACTTC.

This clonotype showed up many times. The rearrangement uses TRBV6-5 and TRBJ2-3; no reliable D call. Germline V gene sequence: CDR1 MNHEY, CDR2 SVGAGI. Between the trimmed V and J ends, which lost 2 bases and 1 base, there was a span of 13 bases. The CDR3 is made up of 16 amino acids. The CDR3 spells CASSYPPRWGTDTQYF. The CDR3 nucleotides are TGTGCCAGCAGTTACCCTCCACGGTGGGGCACAGATACGCAGTATTTT.

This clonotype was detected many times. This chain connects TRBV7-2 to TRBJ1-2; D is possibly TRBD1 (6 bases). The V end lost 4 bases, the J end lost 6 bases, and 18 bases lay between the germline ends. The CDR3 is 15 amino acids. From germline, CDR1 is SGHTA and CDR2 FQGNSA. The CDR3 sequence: CASSYRWGQGDGYTF. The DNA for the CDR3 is TGTGCCAGCAGCTACCGCTGGGGGCAGGGTGATGGCTACACCTTC.

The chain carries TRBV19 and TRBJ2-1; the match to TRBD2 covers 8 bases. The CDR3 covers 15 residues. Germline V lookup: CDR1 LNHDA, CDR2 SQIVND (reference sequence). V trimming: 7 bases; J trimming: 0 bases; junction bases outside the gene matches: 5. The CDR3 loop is CASTLTSGSYNEQFF. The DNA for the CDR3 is TGTGCCAGTACCCTAACTAGCGGCTCCTACAATGAGCAGTTCTTC.

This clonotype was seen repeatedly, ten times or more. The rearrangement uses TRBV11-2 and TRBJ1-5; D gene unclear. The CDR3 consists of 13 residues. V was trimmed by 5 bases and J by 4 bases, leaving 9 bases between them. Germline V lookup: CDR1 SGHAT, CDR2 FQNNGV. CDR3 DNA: TGTGCCAGCAGCAAGTCCCTTAATCAGCCCCAGCATTTT. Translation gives CASSKSLNQPQHF.

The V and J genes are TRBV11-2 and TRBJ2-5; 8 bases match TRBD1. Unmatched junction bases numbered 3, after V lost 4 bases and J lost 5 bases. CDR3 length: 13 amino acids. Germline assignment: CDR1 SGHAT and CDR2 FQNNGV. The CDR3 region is CASSWTGTETQYF. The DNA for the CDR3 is TGTGCCAGCAGCTGGACAGGGACGGAGACCCAGTACTTC. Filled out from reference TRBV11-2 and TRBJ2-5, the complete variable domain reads EAGVAQSPRYKIIEKRQSVAFWCNPISGHATLYWYQQILGQGPKLLIQFQNNGVVDDSQLPKDRFSAERLKGVDSTLKIQPAKLEDSAVYLCASSWTGTETQYFGPGTRLLVL.

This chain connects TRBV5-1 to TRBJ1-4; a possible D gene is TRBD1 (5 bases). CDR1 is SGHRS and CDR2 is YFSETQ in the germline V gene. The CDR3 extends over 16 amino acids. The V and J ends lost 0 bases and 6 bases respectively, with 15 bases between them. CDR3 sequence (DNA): TGCGCCAGCAGCTTGGTGGTTTCAGGGAGAGATGAAAAACTGTTTTTT. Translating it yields CASSLVVSGRDEKLFF.